This T cell receptor (beta chain) is drawn from a study of memory CD4+ T cells and cytomegalovirus serostatus. Looked up from germline, CDR1 is SEHNR and CDR2 is FQNEAQ (reference sequence). This CDR3 region has 10 residues. Trimming pared 4 bases from V and 12 bases from J, leaving 10 bases between. The sort gate was single viable CD3+CD4+CD8-CD45RO+ cells for memory CD4+ T cells. TCRdb keeps only in-frame clones here, not all; method: immunoSEQ multiplex PCR. The sample lists 75,000 to 90,000 clones; 80% were seen once. The receptor's source is an adult in good health and CMV-seronegative. The specimen was memory CD4+ T cells from blood. The V and J genes are TRBV7-9 and TRBJ2-7; D unresolved. In DNA, the CDR3 is TGTGCCAGCAGCTCTACCCTCCTGTACTTC. This encodes CASSSTLLYF.